This TCR beta chain was identified in a study of blood T cell repertoires in COVID-19. The overall study: Collection of acute and convalescent COVID-19 samples took place in the United States, Italy and Spain.

The CDR3 has 19 amino acids. Germline-derived CDR1 and CDR2 are SGHNT and YYREEE (reference sequence). The V gene end was trimmed by 0 bases and the J gene end by 0 bases; junction bases not matched to a gene: 8. The data were produced by immunoSEQ multiplex PCR, yet TCRdb's version contains in-frame clones alone and is incomplete. The table records approximately 210,000 clones, about nine tenths of them present only once. Participant age was 18 to 89 years, and participants resided in fewer than 25 US areas. Assignment of participants to cohorts was predicated upon participant-reported clinical history. Cohort 3 recovery required two negative PCRs, clearance, or symptom resolution.

The gene calls are TRBV5-4 and TRBJ2-1; 11 bases are shared with TRBD2. The clonotype originates from a woman aged 30 to 39 who had recovered from COVID-19. Sequenced: PBMCs or T cells enriched from blood (not recorded which). This CDR3 reads CASSLDLASGGSSYNEQFF. Written as DNA, the CDR3 is TGTGCCAGCAGCTTGGATTTGGCTAGCGGGGGGAGCTCCTACAATGAGCAGTTCTTC.